This is a list of T cell receptor beta chains from one sample in a study of T cells in Graves' hyperthyroidism and ophthalmopathy. TCRdb re-called the multiplex PCR reads through MiXCR, storing one row per CDR3 protein. The data show 530,000 or so distinct CDR3 sequences, with approximately 17% seen just once and 15% to 20% held by the top ten. Sequencing input: blood. These receptors came from a woman younger than 30 with Graves' ophthalmopathy. CDR3s include the opening cysteine and the closing phenylalanine or tryptophan. D genes are given only for firm matches. Rows may omit the clone size; those that give it use once, few, many or a size class.

abundance	d_gene	v_gene	j_gene	len	CDR3aa	CDR3nt
many	-	TRBV28	TRBJ2-3	15	CASSPLRASTDTQYF	TGTGCCAGCAGTCCGCTACGTGCTAGCACAGATACGCAGTATTTT
few	-	TRBV5-8	TRBJ2-1	15	CAGSLGDGAGNEQFF	TGTGCCGGCAGCTTGGGTGACGGGGCAGGGAATGAGCAGTTCTTC
-	-	TRBV19	TRBJ1-1	16	CASSIVSVSRGTEAFF	TGTGCCAGTAGTATAGTTTCTGTCAGCAGAGGCACTGAAGCTTTCTTT
-	-	TRBV24-1	TRBJ1-4	15	CATSVGTPNNEKLFF	TGTGCCACCAGTGTTGGGACACCGAATAATGAAAAACTGTTTTTT
-	-	TRBV11-1	TRBJ2-1	12	CASSYPTGREFF	TGTGCCAGCAGCTACCCGACAGGACGAGAGTTCTTC
-	-	TRBV20-1	TRBJ1-4	15	CSARDSRRVGEKLFF	TGCAGTGCTAGAGATTCGCGCCGGGTCGGAGAAAAACTGTTTTTT
many	TRBD1	TRBV20-1	TRBJ2-7	16	CSAQDPGQGATYEQYF	TGCAGTGCTCAAGACCCTGGACAGGGGGCAACGTACGAGCAGTACTTC
-	TRBD1	TRBV28	TRBJ1-5	15	CASSSHRGNNQPQHF	TGTGCCAGCAGTTCACACAGGGGGAACAATCAGCCCCAGCATTTT
many	TRBD2	TRBV5-4	TRBJ2-7	16	CASSWMTSGRAYEQYF	TGTGCCAGCAGCTGGATGACTAGCGGGAGGGCCTACGAGCAGTACTTC
-	TRBD1	TRBV6-1	TRBJ2-7	14	CASSDTGTVYEQYF	TGTGCCAGCAGTGATACCGGGACAGTCTACGAGCAGTACTTC
few	-	TRBV20-1	TRBJ1-2	14	CSAVGGARSYGYTF	TGCAGTGCAGTGGGGGGGGCGCGGAGCTATGGCTACACCTTC
few	TRBD2	TRBV7-9	TRBJ2-1	17	CASSLNRLAGGPNEQFF	TGTGCCAGCAGCTTAAATCGCCTAGCGGGAGGGCCCAATGAGCAGTTCTTC
-	TRBD1	TRBV24-1	TRBJ2-7	16	CATSVRGTGGSYEQYF	TGTGCCACCAGTGTTCGCGGGACAGGGGGCTCCTACGAGCAGTACTTC
few	-	TRBV11-2	TRBJ1-6	15	CASTEGVSYNSPLHF	TGTGCCAGCACCGAAGGGGTTTCCTATAATTCACCCCTCCACTTT
many	-	TRBV11-2	TRBJ2-7	15	CASSLATGPNYEQYF	TGTGCCAGCAGCTTAGCAACGGGTCCTAACTACGAGCAGTACTTC
many	-	TRBV13	TRBJ2-7	14	CASLIGSRTYEQYF	TGTGCCAGCTTAATCGGTTCGCGAACCTACGAGCAGTACTTC
-	TRBD1	TRBV7-2	TRBJ2-5	16	CASSLSGQGAGETQYF	TGTGCCAGCAGCTTATCGGGACAGGGGGCGGGAGAGACCCAGTACTTC
many	-	TRBV27	TRBJ1-5	14	CASSLTGLNQPQHF	TGTGCCAGCAGTTTAACAGGGCTTAATCAGCCCCAGCATTTT
-	-	TRBV7-3	TRBJ2-2	15	CASSPGTRNTGELFF	TGTGCCAGCAGCCCCGGGACCAGGAACACCGGGGAGCTGTTTTTT
many	TRBD1	TRBV30	TRBJ2-2	15	CAWRADRENTGELFF	TGTGCCTGGAGGGCAGACAGGGAGAACACCGGGGAGCTGTTTTTT
-	TRBD1	TRBV7-3	TRBJ1-6	18	CASSYGTGGDGSKAPLHF	TGTGCCAGCAGCTACGGGACAGGGGGCGATGGGTCTAAAGCACCCCTCCACTTT
many	TRBD2	TRBV6-1	TRBJ2-7	15	CASIGLAGGIYEQYF	TGTGCCAGCATTGGGCTAGCGGGGGGTATCTACGAGCAGTACTTC
many	-	TRBV3-1	TRBJ1-2	13	CASSQMGLYGYTF	TGTGCCAGCAGCCAGATGGGACTGTATGGCTACACCTTC
many	TRBD1	TRBV28	TRBJ1-1	13	CASRPGGWTEAFF	TGTGCCAGCCGACCAGGGGGTTGGACTGAAGCTTTCTTT
-	-	TRBV15	TRBJ1-3	15	CATSRDQSSGNTIYF	TGTGCCACCAGCAGAGACCAGAGCTCTGGAAACACCATATATTTT
-	TRBD2	TRBV29-1	TRBJ2-1	15	CSGGATSGRRDEQFF	TGCAGCGGGGGGGCGACTAGCGGGAGAAGGGATGAGCAGTTCTTC
many	-	TRBV6-1	TRBJ1-2	13	CASRRTANYGYTF	TGTGCCAGCAGGCGGACAGCTAACTATGGCTACACCTTC
many	TRBD1	TRBV28	TRBJ1-6	15	CASSPGTGGNSPLHF	TGTGCCAGCAGTCCTGGGACAGGGGGAAATTCACCCCTCCACTTT
many	TRBD1	TRBV3-1	TRBJ1-2	15	CASSQDRDQPYGYTF	TGTGCCAGCAGCCAGGACAGGGACCAACCCTATGGCTACACCTTC
many	-	TRBV15	TRBJ2-7	16	CATSRDRGSSSYEQYF	TGTGCCACCAGCAGAGACCGCGGTTCTAGCTCCTACGAGCAGTACTTC
many	TRBD1	TRBV28	TRBJ2-1	15	CASISAGTGGNEQFF	TGTGCCAGCATATCGGCCGGGACAGGGGGCAATGAGCAGTTCTTC
-	-	TRBV11-2	TRBJ1-3	12	CASKSLGNTIYF	TGTGCCAGCAAATCGCTTGGAAACACCATATATTTT